These 25 T cell receptor beta chains were all obtained from the same sample, sequenced in a study of blood T cell repertoires in COVID-19. Profiled with immunoSEQ multiplex PCR; TCRdb holds only in-frame clones, not every one. Among approximately 59,000 clones listed, more than 70% were seen once. Sequencing used peripheral blood. The receptors originated from a man aged 35 to 55 with active COVID-19.

The chain recombines TRBV2 with TRBJ1-2; 10 bases fit TRBD1. The V and J ends lost 6 bases and 0 bases, in that order; junction bases with no gene match: 7. Germline CDR1 SNHLY, CDR2 FYNNEI. The length of the CDR3 is 16 residues. The CDR3 sequence is CASRRGQGSPNYGYTF. The CDR3 DNA reads TGTGCCAGCAGGCGGGGACAGGGGAGCCCTAACTATGGCTACACCTTC.

CDR3 in DNA: TGTGCCTGGAAATCGGGGAGGGAAGGTAATACGCAGTATTTT. Protein: CAWKSGREGNTQYF. The chain joins TRBV30 to TRBJ2-3; 7 bases align to TRBD2. The CDR3 totals 14 residues. V dropped 4 bases and J dropped 7; count of bases not matched to a gene: 11. The germline gives CDR1 GTSNPN, CDR2 SVGIG (reference sequence). Variable domain in full (rest from reference TRBV30 and TRBJ2-3): SQTIHQWPATLVQPVGSPLSLECTVEGTSNPNLYWYRQAAGRGLQLLFYSVGIGQISSEVPQNLSASRPQDRQFILSSKKLLLSDSGFYLCAWKSGREGNTQYFGPGTRLTVL.

This clone was found a few times. V and J are TRBV19 and TRBJ1-1, with a weak D call TRBD1 (5 bases). The CDR3 sequence is 15 residues long. Trimming cost V 7 bases and J 0 bases, with 15 bases left between them. The germline V gene has CDR1 LNHDA and CDR2 SQIVND (reference sequence). The DNA for the CDR3 is TGTGCCAGTACCCCAATGACAGCTATGAACACTGAAGCTTTCTTT. Translated, it gives CASTPMTAMNTEAFF.

This rearrangement joins TRBV5-4 to TRBJ2-7; D is perhaps TRBD2 (6 bases). V lost 4 bases to trimming and J lost 2 bases, with 13 bases between them. CDR1 is SGHNT and CDR2 is YYREEE in the germline V gene (reference sequence). This CDR3 has 14 residues. In nucleotides, the CDR3 is TGTGCCAGCAGCGCACTAGCCGTACCCTACGAGCAGTACTTC. Protein sequence: CASSALAVPYEQYF.

The genes are TRBV19 and TRBJ1-5; 7 bases are a match to TRBD1. The CDR3 spans 17 residues. V lost 4 bases and J lost 0; bases outside the gene matches: 9. Germline loops: CDR1 LNHDA, CDR2 SQIVND (reference sequence). The CDR3 loop is CASSTGSGTDSNQPQHF. The CDR3, as DNA: TGTGCCAGTAGTACAGGATCAGGGACAGATAGCAATCAGCCCCAGCATTTT. Variable domain in full (rest from reference TRBV19 and TRBJ1-5): DGGITQSPKYLFRKEGQNVTLSCEQNLNHDAMYWYRQDPGQGLRLIYYSQIVNDFQKGDIAEGYSVSREKKESFPLTVTSAQKNPTAFYLCASSTGSGTDSNQPQHFGDGTRLSIL.

This chain connects TRBV3-1 (or the pseudogene TRBV3-2) to TRBJ2-1, with D maybe TRBD2 (5 bases). Germline-derived CDR1 and CDR2 are LGHDT and YNNKEL (reference sequence). V lost 4 bases to trimming and J lost 5 bases, with 9 bases between them. The CDR3 consists of 13 residues. CDR3 in DNA: TGTGCCAGCAGCCGACGAGGGAACAATGAGCAGTTCTTC. Its translation: CASSRRGNNEQFF.

This chain uses TRBV6-5 with TRBJ2-4; no clear D. With 5 bases removed from V and 2 bases from J, the gap between germline ends came to 7 bases. This CDR3 comprises 13 residues. CDR1 is MNHEY, CDR2 SVGAGI, per germline. CDR3 loop: CASSLVTKNIQYF. CDR3 nucleotide sequence: TGTGCCAGCAGTCTAGTAACCAAAAACATTCAGTACTTC.

The rearrangement uses TRBV7-9 and TRBJ1-5; the D is unclear. This CDR3 is built from 12 residues. Germline lookup yields CDR1 SEHNR and CDR2 FQNEAQ (reference sequence). V was clipped by 5 bases and J by 4 bases, with 6 bases between them. The CDR3 reads CASSPPNQPQHF. CDR3 coding DNA: TGTGCCAGCAGCCCCCCAAATCAGCCCCAGCATTTT.

The chain is built from TRBV30 and TRBJ1-2, with D perhaps matching TRBD1 (5 bases). The V end was cut by 5 bases, the J end by 4 bases, with 17 bases between. The CDR3 contains 14 residues. CDR1 GTSNPN and CDR2 SVGIG come from the germline V gene (reference sequence). The CDR3 sequence is CAWAPLRDGYGYTF. The CDR3 bases are TGTGCCTGGGCCCCTCTGCGGGACGGCTATGGCTACACCTTC.

V gene TRBV5-5 combines with J gene TRBJ1-6; D is ambiguous. Trimming took off 0 bases at V and 10 bases at J, with 8 bases between the two ends. CDR3 length: 13 residues. Germline V gene lookup returns CDR1 SGHKS and CDR2 YYEKEE (reference sequence). CDR3 in DNA: TGTGCCAGCAGCTTGGAGAGGGTGTCACCCCTCCACTTT. The encoded protein is CASSLERVSPLHF. Based on the CDR3 plus reference TRBV5-5 and TRBJ1-6, the full variable domain is DAGVTQSPTHLIKTRGQQVTLRCSPISGHKSVSWYQQVLGQGPQFIFQYYEKEERGRGNFPDRFSARQFPNYSSELNVNALLLGDSALYLCASSLERVSPLHFGNGTRLTVT.

The J gene is TRBJ2-3, the V gene TRBV16, with 10 bases that match TRBD2. V gave up 4 bases and J gave up 3 bases; unmatched junction bases: 1. Germline V gene lookup returns CDR1 KGHSY and CDR2 FQNENV. The CDR3 is made up of 14 amino acids. This CDR3 is CASSPSGRTDTQYF. In DNA form, the CDR3 reads TGTGCCAGCAGCCCTAGCGGGAGAACAGATACGCAGTATTTT.

V usage is TRBV24-1 and J usage is TRBJ2-1; TRBD2 matches 14 bases. The CDR3 loop spans 16 amino acids. The ends lost 4 bases at V and 9 bases at J; junction bases unmatched: 7. The germline gives CDR1 KGHDR, CDR2 SFDVKD. CDR3 sequence reads: CATSDPGTSGRSEQFF. CDR3 nucleotides: TGTGCCACCAGTGACCCCGGGACTAGCGGGAGAAGTGAGCAGTTCTTC.

The rearrangement uses TRBV11-2 and TRBJ2-3; 10 bases agree with TRBD2. Trimming at V came to 5 bases and at J to 2 bases, leaving 7 bases not matched to a gene. There are 16 residues in the CDR3. Germline CDR1 and CDR2: SGHAT and FQNNGV. In nucleotides, the CDR3 is TGTGCCAGCAGCCTCGGACTAGCGGAGCACACAGATACGCAGTATTTT. This encodes CASSLGLAEHTDTQYF.

The chain carries TRBV3-1 (or the pseudogene TRBV3-2) and TRBJ2-5, with a weak D call TRBD2 (5 bases). The V gene lost 4 bases and the J gene lost 5 bases, with 14 bases spanning the gap. The CDR3 runs to 14 residues. CDR1 LGHDT and CDR2 YNNKEL come from the germline V gene (reference sequence). DNA for the CDR3: TGTGCCAGCAGCCTCAGAACGGGGTTGGAGACCCAGTACTTC. Amino acid sequence: CASSLRTGLETQYF.

This chain joins TRBV29-1 and TRBJ2-3; D gene unclear. Germline lookup yields CDR1 SQVTM and CDR2 ANQGSEA. The CDR3 has 13 residues. Trimming cost V 3 bases and J 2 bases, with 9 bases left between them. The CDR3 DNA follows: TGCAGCGTTGAGGCTAGTGACACAGATACGCAGTATTTT. Amino acids: CSVEASDTDTQYF.

The chain has TRBV6-5 and TRBJ1-1; 9 positions agree with TRBD1. After removal of 0 bases from V and 11 bases from J, the junction contained 4 bases not matched to a gene. CDR3 size: 13 residues. The germline CDR1 and CDR2 sequences are MNHEY and SVGAGI. The CDR3 DNA reads TGTGCCAGCAGTTACTCGACGGGACAGGGCGCTTTCTTT. Translation: CASSYSTGQGAFF.

V and J are TRBV19 and TRBJ2-1; 13 nucleotides align to TRBD2. The CDR3 spans 19 residues. The germline gives CDR1 LNHDA, CDR2 SQIVND (reference sequence). The V and J ends lost 7 bases and 4 bases, in that order; junction bases with no gene match: 16. The CDR3 region has the DNA TGTGCCAGTAATAGCCCGGGACTAGCGGGATCGGGGCCTTACAATGAGCAGTTCTTC. Encoded protein: CASNSPGLAGSGPYNEQFF.

The V gene is TRBV4-2, the J gene TRBJ1-2; D is unresolved. Germline V gives CDR1 LGHNA, CDR2 YNFKEQ. CDR3 length equals 16 residues. V gave up 0 bases and J gave up 3 bases, with 14 bases separating them. This CDR3 is CASSQEGIGGDYGYTF. The CDR3 nucleotides read TGTGCCAGCAGCCAAGAGGGGATCGGCGGGGACTATGGCTACACCTTC.

The J gene is TRBJ2-1, the V gene TRBV19; 8 nucleotides match TRBD2. The CDR3 is 15 residues long. Germline assignment: CDR1 LNHDA and CDR2 SQIVND (reference sequence). The ends lost 4 bases at V and 9 bases at J; junction bases unmatched: 11. Written as DNA, the CDR3 is TGTGCCAGTAGTACCCAGACTAGCGCCAACGGTGAGCAGTTCTTC. This translates into CASSTQTSANGEQFF.

In this sample, this clone turned up once. The rearrangement links TRBV6-6 to TRBJ2-7; the D gene is possibly TRBD2 (6 bases). This CDR3 has 16 amino acids. V was shortened by 0 bases and J by 4 bases, with 16 bases between the two germline ends. The germline gives CDR1 MNHNY, CDR2 SVGAGI (reference sequence). The DNA for the CDR3 is TGTGCCAGCAGTTACTCGAAGCGTGGAAGCGGGTACGAGCAGTACTTC. Amino acids: CASSYSKRGSGYEQYF.

The CDR3 sequence is CASSFLQGGQREQYF. The CDR3 DNA sequence: TGTGCCAGCAGTTTCCTACAGGGGGGCCAACGGGAGCAGTACTTC. The chain links TRBV27 to TRBJ2-7; 8 bases map to TRBD1. Germline V lookup: CDR1 MNHEY, CDR2 SMNVEV (reference sequence). This CDR3 comprises 15 residues. J lost 7 bases, V lost 3 bases, and 11 bases had no gene match.

The J gene is TRBJ1-5, the V gene TRBV19; 8 bases are shared with TRBD1. CDR3 size: 17 residues. CDR1 is LNHDA and CDR2 is SQIVND in the germline V gene (reference sequence). V trimming: 9 bases; J trimming: 4 bases; junction bases outside the gene matches: 17. For the CDR3, the DNA is TGTGCCAGCCGGGTCAACAGGGGGTTGAGGGTGAATCAGCCCCAGCATTTT. Amino acids: CASRVNRGLRVNQPQHF.

The chain joins TRBV5-1 to TRBJ2-3; TRBD2 matches 7 bases. CDR1 is SGHRS and CDR2 is YFSETQ in the germline V gene. The CDR3 runs 15 residues. The J segment lost 4 bases and the V segment lost 0 bases, leaving 5 bases of the junction unmatched. CDR3 sequence (DNA): TGCGCCAGCAGCTTGGGAGGCGGGAGCTCAGATACGCAGTATTTT. Protein: CASSLGGGSSDTQYF.

The chain carries TRBV29-1 and TRBJ1-1; 7 nucleotides line up with TRBD1. The V gene end was trimmed by 5 bases and the J gene end by 8 bases; junction bases not matched to a gene: 11. The CDR3 sequence is 13 residues long. Germline loops: CDR1 SQVTM, CDR2 ANQGSEA. The CDR3 coding sequence is TGCAGCGTTAACCTACAAGGGGGCTGGGAAGCTTTCTTT. Translated, it gives CSVNLQGGWEAFF. The variable domain in full, with the rest retrieved from reference TRBV29-1 and TRBJ1-1, is SAVISQKPSRDICQRGTSLTIQCQVDSQVTMMFWYRQQPGQSLTLIATANQGSEATYESGFVIDKFPISRPNLTFSTLTVSNMSPEDSSIYLCSVNLQGGWEAFFGQGTRLTVV.

The genes are TRBV7-8 and TRBJ2-1; perhaps TRBD1 as D (5 bases). This CDR3 is built from 15 residues. The V end lost 5 bases, the J end lost 7 bases, and 18 bases lay between the germline ends. Germline V gene data show CDR1 as SGHVS and CDR2 as FQNEAQ. The CDR3 bases are TGTGCCAGCAGCCCCCTGGGGCAGAATACAAATGAGCAGTTCTTC. This gives the protein CASSPLGQNTNEQFF. The entire variable domain, with the rest obtained from reference TRBV7-8 and TRBJ2-1, is as follows: GAGVSQSPRYKVAKRGQDVALRCDPISGHVSLFWYQQALGQGPEFLTYFQNEAQLDKSGLPSDRFFAERPEGSVSTLKIQRTQQEDSAVYLCASSPLGQNTNEQFFGPGTRLTVL.